The sample holds one count of the clone carrying this T cell receptor (beta chain). Antigen specificity is unknown. The length of the CDR3 is 14 residues. V lost 3 bases and J lost 3; bases outside the gene matches: 6. Germline V CDR1 and CDR2: SQVTM, ANQGSEA. Collection occurred without any documented infections or immune events in donors. The data were taken from a study of identifying expanded T cells in peripheral blood. Study-wide points: Variance in clone template counts between approximately two-week samples significantly increased with total template count across all healthy donors. Over approximately two and four weeks, about 16.4 and 19 clones changed, versus 1.2 between replicates.

Sequencing used immunoSEQ multiplex PCR; TCRdb keeps in-frame clones, though not all of them. The sample comprises some 130,000 clones, 70% to 90% of which are singletons, and about 8% rests with the top ten. This TCR came from a person aged 18 to 75 in good health. Material: blood. The chain combines TRBV29-1 with TRBJ2-3; TRBD2 matches at 7 bases. The CDR3 sequence: CSVEWGGGTDTQYF. As DNA, the CDR3 is TGCAGCGTTGAGTGGGGGGGAGGAACAGATACGCAGTATTTT.